This T cell receptor (beta chain) derives from a study of siplizumab effects on memory and regulatory T cells (dated by TCRdb to the late 2010s). Turning to the overall study: The effect of the anti-CD2 antibody siplizumab on alloreactive T-cell subsets was examined in allogeneic mixed lymphocyte reactions constructed from human PBMCs. Overall results and qualifications from the work: Sequences below about 10^-5 frequency were poorly captured, so only a minor fraction of alloreactive clones could be mapped to unstimulated subsets. For roughly 80-95% of proliferating CD4+ or CD8+ clones, no naive or memory phenotype could be assigned. Greater diversity appeared to be present in unstimulated naive T cells than in memory T cells, and a substantial contribution to the alloresponse seemed to be made by naive cells. In reactions with siplizumab, an average of approximately 69% of mappable alloreactive CD4+ clones were Treg-derived, compared with 25% to 30% in control reactions. Whether proliferating Tregs from siplizumab cultures were suppressive was not functionally confirmed. Siplizumab significantly lowered the cumulative frequency of alloreactive sequences that could be traced to unstimulated CD4+ memory T cells.

With regard to this clone: Its antigen is currently not known. Base qualities were left out, and no much larger clone turns up one base away.

The CDR3 spans 14 residues, from the cysteine through the phenylalanine. The CDR3 DNA has 42 bases and is translated from base 1. Looking up the germline V gene yields CDR1 MGHRA and CDR2 YSYEKL. V is shortened by 0 bases, J by 7 bases, and the region joining them spans 10 bases. In a few donor pairs, further sequencing was done on unstimulated CD8+ naive, CD4+ memory, CD8+ TEMRA, CD4+ naive and CD8+ effector memory subsets. Sorted unstimulated T cells and proliferating T cells recovered from mixed lymphocyte reactions were subjected to TCRbeta CDR3 sequencing. Fresh whole blood from approximately ten HLA-typed healthy donors was used to isolate PBMCs. Preparation of the library involved the immunoSEQ multiplex PCR assay. Around 9.9 x 10^4 TCR templates per sample were assayed by the deep sequencing platform. Genomic DNA extracted from sorted T cells was used for TCRbeta CDR3 sequencing. The paper's processing steps were these. The R programming language was used for clonal analysis of the TCRbeta CDR3 data. Comparing unstimulated samples against CFSE-low samples taken after the reaction was how alloreactive CD4+ and CD8+ clones were defined. By matching sequences to the repertoires of sorted unstimulated Treg and non-Treg cells, each alloreactive CD4+ clone was assigned a regulatory or non-regulatory origin. TCRdb limited this immuneACCESS table to in-frame rearrangements with V and J called. A share of clones is missing; checked studies link under half to unresolved V genes, and the rest is unexplained. That table is the source of V, J and clone size, and D and trimming were worked out from the DNA. For this sample there are about 50,000 clones; less than 90% appear just once. 0.3% to 0.35% of the sample is held by the ten biggest clonotypes.

The sequence came from a human donor in good health. Recombination linked TRBV4-1 to TRBJ1-5, with no confident D gene call. Sequencing was performed on naive CD8+ T cells sorted from blood. Interpreted using the paper, the cell subset or site label stands for: unstimulated naive T cells. DNA sequence: TGCGCCAGCAGCCAAGATCAACGTTGGCAGCCCCAGCATTTT. Protein translation: CASSQDQRWQPQHF.